A single sample is the source of the 28 T cell receptor beta chains below, sequenced in a study of blood T cells in healthy people across ages. The authors ran a second PCR of about 7 to 11 cycles using a sample-barcoded 5' primer and a J-beta primer mix. TCRdb passed the 5' RACE reads through MiXCR, listing each CDR3 protein once. The sample holds about 1,500,000 distinct CDR3 sequences, 42% seen once. Sequenced sample: blood. These receptors were obtained from a woman between 18 and 30 years old in good health.

This clonotype was seen a handful of times. This chain connects TRBV3-1 to TRBJ2-7; 7 bases fit TRBD2. The germline V gene has CDR1 LGHDT and CDR2 YNNKEL (reference sequence). V was clipped by 5 bases and J by 2 bases; unmatched bases: 12. CDR3 length: 16 residues. The CDR3 bases are TGTGCCAGCAGCTCCCCTTGGGCAGGGAGGGCCTACGAGCAGTACTTC. Translated: CASSSPWAGRAYEQYF.

The J gene is TRBJ2-7, the V gene TRBV6-1, with D perhaps assigned TRBD1 or TRBD2 (5 bases each). V was cut by 2 bases and J by 4 bases, with 15 bases left in between. Germline V gene lookup returns CDR1 MNHNS and CDR2 SASEGT. The CDR3 spans 15 residues. Here the CDR3 DNA reads TGTGCCAGCAGTGAACCCGGGACGGCGAATTACGAGCAGTACTTC. Translated, it gives CASSEPGTANYEQYF.

The V call is TRBV12-3 or TRBV12-4, the J call TRBJ2-7; 12 nucleotides line up with TRBD2. The CDR3 covers 14 residues. V lost 6 bases, J lost 8 bases, and 8 bases stayed unmatched. Here the CDR3 reads CASSLTSGGLKQYF. The CDR3 bases are TGTGCCAGCAGCCTGACTAGCGGGGGCTTAAAGCAGTACTTC.

This rearrangement joins TRBV5-5 to TRBJ2-7; 7 bases are a match to TRBD2. Per the germline V gene, CDR1 is SGHKS and CDR2 is YYEKEE (reference sequence). Trimming cost V 1 base and J 2 bases; bases outside gene matches: 6. CDR3 length: 15 residues. The CDR3 nucleotides are TGTGCCAGCAGCTTGAGGGTAGCGGGTCCCTACGAGCAGTACTTC. This sequence encodes CASSLRVAGPYEQYF.

Only a few counts were recorded for this clonotype. CDR3 sequence (DNA): TGTGCCAGCAGCTTACCGGCTAGCGGGGCTAGCTCCTACGAGCAGTACTTC. Translation gives CASSLPASGASSYEQYF. The chain joins TRBV7-8 to TRBJ2-7; 9 nucleotides agree with TRBD2. In germline, CDR1 is SGHVS, CDR2 FQNEAQ. This CDR3 is built from 17 residues. The junction had 8 bases not matched to a gene; V was cut back by 2 bases and J by 0 bases.

This clonotype has more than one count but fewer than ten. The chain uses TRBV21-1 and TRBJ2-7; the table's D call, TRBD1, was not checked against the DNA. TRBV21-1 is listed as a pseudogene. The CDR3 is made up of 14 amino acids. CDR3 in DNA: TGTGCCAGCAGCAGACACCTCTCCCCCTACGAGCAGTACTTC. It is translated as CASSRHLSPYEQYF.

This clonotype has just a few counts. The V call is TRBV12-3 or TRBV12-4, the J call TRBJ2-3; no clear D gene. Trimming took 6 bases from V and 5 from J, leaving 6 bases between them. The CDR3 is made up of 11 amino acids. The CDR3 DNA sequence: TGTGCCAGCAGAATCAAAGATACGCAGTATTTT. As protein: CASRIKDTQYF.

This clonotype was counted a few times. V usage is TRBV9 and J usage is TRBJ2-1, with 13 bases that match TRBD2. Germline values: CDR1 SGDLS, CDR2 YYNGEE. The CDR3 extends over 15 amino acids. The trim removed 1 base at V and 9 bases at J, leaving 4 bases unmatched. In DNA form, the CDR3 reads TGTGCCAGCAGCGTAACACTAGCGGGAGGGGGTGAGCAGTTCTTC. Its protein is CASSVTLAGGGEQFF. The variable domain in full, completed from reference TRBV9 and TRBJ2-1, reads DSGVTQTPKHLITATGQRVTLRCSPRSGDLSVYWYQQSLDQGLQFLIQYYNGEERAKGNILERFSAQQFPDLHSELNLSSLELGDSALYFCASSVTLAGGGEQFFGPGTRLTVL.

This clonotype occurred a few times. The chain joins TRBV12-3 or TRBV12-4 to TRBJ2-7, with 8 bases aligning to TRBD1. CDR3 size: 14 residues. The V gene end was trimmed by 6 bases and the J gene end by 4 bases; junction bases not matched to a gene: 8. In DNA, the CDR3 is TGTGCCAGCAGCCAGGGGACAGGCAAGTACGAGCAGTACTTC. Protein product: CASSQGTGKYEQYF.

The gene calls are TRBV7-9 and TRBJ2-1, with 8 nucleotides matching TRBD2. CDR1 is SEHNR, CDR2 FQNEAQ, per germline (reference sequence). V dropped 6 bases and J dropped 4; count of bases not matched to a gene: 14. The CDR3 sequence is 17 residues long. In DNA form, the CDR3 reads TGTGCCAGCAGGCAGTCCGGGAGGGAACAAGGATACAATGAGCAGTTCTTC. Its translation is CASRQSGREQGYNEQFF.

Only a few counts were recorded for this clonotype. This chain links TRBV7-2 with TRBJ1-1, with D uncertain. The CDR3 extends over 15 amino acids. The germline V gene has CDR1 SGHTA and CDR2 FQGNSA. The V end was cut by 1 base, the J end by 0 bases, with 9 bases between. The CDR3 loop reads CASSLGVGMNTEAFF. CDR3 in DNA: TGTGCCAGCAGCTTAGGGGTAGGCATGAACACTGAAGCTTTCTTT.

This clonotype was detected only a few times. The chain combines TRBV29-1 with TRBJ1-2; D perhaps matches TRBD1 (5 bases). Germline CDR1 is SQVTM and CDR2 is ANQGSEA. The CDR3 totals 14 residues. V was trimmed by 7 bases and J by 2 bases, leaving 17 bases between them. CDR3 region: CSAPDRFPNYGYTF. The CDR3 coding sequence is TGCAGCGCCCCAGACAGATTTCCGAACTATGGCTACACCTTC.

The CDR3 coding sequence is TGCGCCAGCAGTCCCTCCGGGACAACAATCACCTACGAGCAGTACTTC. Protein sequence: CASSPSGTTITYEQYF. The chain recombines TRBV10-2 with TRBJ2-7; tentative D call: TRBD1 (6 bases). CDR3 length: 16 amino acids. Germline CDR1 reads WSHSY; CDR2 reads SAAADI. The germline V and J ends were trimmed by 5 bases and 2 bases, with 19 bases remaining between them.

This clonotype appeared many times. One end of the junction does not line up with germline, which may come from a read error. The chain joins TRBV10-1 to TRBJ2-3; TRBD2 agrees at 11 bases. Germline CDR1 is WNHNN and CDR2 is SYGVQD (reference sequence). The CDR3 totals 13 residues. The CDR3: CASGLAGGDTQYF. The CDR3, as DNA: TGTGCCAGCGGGCTAGCGGGAGGAGATACGCAGTATTTT.

V and J are TRBV7-2 and TRBJ2-1; 10 positions match TRBD2. Germline V lookup: CDR1 SGHTA, CDR2 FQGNSA. The length of the CDR3 is 17 residues. Trimming took 3 bases from V and 1 from J; bases not matched to a gene: 6. The CDR3 nucleotides are TGTGCCAGCAGCTTCCGGGGACTAGCGCCTTCCTACAATGAGCAGTTCTTC. Its protein product is CASSFRGLAPSYNEQFF.

The V call is TRBV7-2, the J call TRBJ1-2, with 7 bases that match TRBD1. The CDR3 length is 17 residues. J lost 7 bases, V lost 0 bases, and 14 bases had no gene match. The germline V gene encodes CDR1 SGHTA and CDR2 FQGNSA. CDR3 DNA: TGTGCCAGCAGCTTAGCTCCCGGAGGGGGCCCAGGTGGTGGCTACACCTTC. It translates to CASSLAPGGGPGGGYTF.

There are a few counts of this clonotype. J is TRBJ2-3 and V is TRBV20-1; 10 nucleotides agree with TRBD1. CDR3 length equals 18 residues. Germline trimming cut 1 base from V and 3 bases from J; bases unmatched to any gene: 13. The germline CDR1 and CDR2 sequences are DFQATT and SNEGSKA (reference sequence). The CDR3 here is CSARVRPLLDRGTDTQYF. The CDR3 DNA reads as TGCAGTGCTAGAGTCCGGCCCTTGTTGGACAGGGGGACAGATACGCAGTATTTT.

This clonotype appeared a few times. V is TRBV20-1 and J is TRBJ1-1; maybe TRBD1 (6 bases). In germline, CDR1 is DFQATT, CDR2 SNEGSKA (reference sequence). The CDR3 has 15 residues. V dropped 2 bases and J dropped 0 bases, with 13 bases sitting between them. This chain's CDR3 is CSARSGETMNTEAFF. The DNA of the CDR3 is TGCAGTGCTAGATCAGGGGAAACCATGAACACTGAAGCTTTCTTT.

V usage is TRBV6-1 and J usage is TRBJ2-1; the match to TRBD2 covers 13 bases. Trimming at V came to 5 bases and at J to 5 bases, leaving 9 bases not matched to a gene. The CDR3 covers 17 residues. Germline V gene sequence: CDR1 MNHNS, CDR2 SASEGT. CDR3 DNA: TGTGCCAGCAGTCCGTCGACTAGCGGGAGGATAAACAATGAGCAGTTCTTC. It translates to CASSPSTSGRINNEQFF.

V is TRBV12-3 or TRBV12-4 and J is TRBJ2-3; a weak D match, TRBD1 (6 bases). CDR3 length: 12 amino acids. V was trimmed by 7 bases and J by 5 bases, leaving 10 bases between them. CDR3 DNA sequence: TGTGCCAGCAACTCGGACAGAGATACGCAGTATTTT. Translated: CASNSDRDTQYF.

In this sample, this clonotype turned up a few times. V gene TRBV21-1 combines with J gene TRBJ2-7; TRBD1 is the table's D call, not checked against the DNA. TRBV21-1 is marked as a pseudogene. The CDR3 runs 22 residues. The CDR3 is CASSKQPGDVTGSLYNSYEQYF. CDR3 DNA: TGTGCCAGCAGCAAACAGCCGGGGGACGTGACAGGGTCCCTTTATAACTCCTACGAGCAGTACTTC.

In its sample, this clonotype was seen a few times. The chain has TRBV5-1 and TRBJ2-7; 7 nucleotides match TRBD1. V was clipped by 0 bases and J by 2 bases; unmatched bases: 11. The CDR3 runs to 17 residues. Looked up from germline, CDR1 is SGHRS and CDR2 is YFSETQ. CDR3 region: CASSLAREPQGAYEQYF. CDR3 in DNA: TGCGCCAGCAGCTTGGCACGAGAACCCCAGGGGGCCTACGAGCAGTACTTC.

In this sample, this clonotype turned up a few times. The chain couples TRBV24-1 to TRBJ2-3; TRBD1 matches at 8 bases. J gave up 5 bases and V 3 bases, and 6 bases lay outside the gene matches. The CDR3 extends over 15 amino acids. The germline V gene encodes CDR1 KGHDR and CDR2 SFDVKD. The CDR3 loop reads CATSDAGQGKDTQYF. The CDR3, as DNA: TGTGCCACCAGTGATGCCGGACAGGGTAAAGATACGCAGTATTTT.

J is TRBJ1-2 and V is TRBV29-1, with TRBD1 as a possible D gene (5 bases). The germline V gene has CDR1 SQVTM and CDR2 ANQGSEA. Trimming took off 7 bases at V and 6 bases at J, with 12 bases between the two ends. This CDR3 contains 11 residues. The CDR3 nucleotides read TGCAGCGGAAGGGACTCCGATGGCTACACCTTC. The encoded protein is CSGRDSDGYTF.

J is TRBJ2-5 and V is TRBV29-1, with D tentatively TRBD1 (6 bases). CDR3 length equals 13 residues. CDR1 and CDR2 (germline): SQVTM, ANQGSEA. V lost 6 bases and J lost 3, with 14 bases in between. This CDR3 is CSVQQGRKETQYF. CDR3 DNA: TGCAGCGTGCAACAGGGTAGGAAAGAGACCCAGTACTTC. Looking up the rest from reference TRBV29-1 and TRBJ2-5 gives the full variable domain: SAVISQKPSRDICQRGTSLTIQCQVDSQVTMMFWYRQQPGQSLTLIATANQGSEATYESGFVIDKFPISRPNLTFSTLTVSNMSPEDSSIYLCSVQQGRKETQYFGPGTRLLVL.

The chain couples TRBV14 to TRBJ2-6; D perhaps matches TRBD2 (6 bases). Trimming left V 4 bases short and J 8 bases short, with 12 bases between. CDR1 is SGHDN and CDR2 is FVKESK in the germline V gene. CDR3 size: 14 residues. The CDR3 sequence is CASSPREAPNVLTF. In DNA form, the CDR3 reads TGTGCCAGCAGCCCCAGGGAGGCACCCAACGTCCTGACTTTC.

The chain joins TRBV5-1 to TRBJ2-7, with D perhaps TRBD1 (5 bases). Trimming took 4 bases from V and 3 from J, leaving 14 bases between them. Germline V gives CDR1 SGHRS, CDR2 YFSETQ. The CDR3 loop spans 14 amino acids. CDR3 amino acids: CASSLPDINYEQYF. CDR3 sequence (DNA): TGCGCCAGCAGCCTCCCGGACATAAACTACGAGCAGTACTTC.

The CDR3, as DNA: TGCGCCAGCAGCTTGGCCGGCGGCGAGTCACCCCTCCACTTT. Protein product: CASSLAGGESPLHF. The V and J genes are TRBV5-1 and TRBJ1-6; no clear D. V was clipped by 0 bases and J by 10 bases, with 11 bases between them. The germline V gene encodes CDR1 SGHRS and CDR2 YFSETQ. This CDR3 has 14 residues.